The 20 T cell receptor beta chains presented below share a single source sample, sequenced in a study of shared T cell receptors in the human thymus listed by TCRdb under 2021. The protocol used for the library was the immunoSEQ multiplex PCR assay. TCRdb's version of the immuneACCESS table is confined to in-frame rearrangements and falls short of the full clone set. An unresolved V gene accounts for under half of the shortfall where checked; the remainder is of unknown origin. Here the sample has 600,000 or so clones; roughly 86% occur a single time. Jointly, the top ten make up more than 0.009% of the sample. The sample was also linked to a second study, of human thymus T cells.

Sequenced material: thymocytes. These receptors were collected from a boy younger than two with a congenital heart defect. Donor details come from another sample of the same person, matched by shared clones.

The chain uses TRBV15 and TRBJ2-1, with unresolved D. Germline CDR1 reads LNHNV; CDR2 reads YYDKDF (reference sequence). V shed 5 bases and J shed 4 bases, with 3 bases lying between them. The CDR3 spans 11 residues. The CDR3 DNA reads as TGTGCCACCAGCTATTACAATGAGCAGTTCTTC. As protein: CATSYYNEQFF.

The chain joins TRBV23-1 to TRBJ1-4; 9 bases map to TRBD1. TRBV23-1 counts as an open reading frame of uncertain function. V trimming: 7 bases; J trimming: 0 bases; junction bases outside the gene matches: 12. This CDR3 is 18 amino acids long. The CDR3 DNA reads TGCGCCAGCACCTGCAGGGTGACAGGGGGGTCAACTAATGAAAAACTGTTTTTT. Translated: CASTCRVTGGSTNEKLFF.

The V call is TRBV28, the J call TRBJ1-3, with 11 bases lining up with TRBD1. The CDR3 is 16 amino acids. The junction had 5 bases not matched to a gene; V was cut back by 3 bases and J by 4 bases. Germline CDR1 is MDHEN and CDR2 is SYDVKM. CDR3 sequence reads: CASSFPDRGRGNTIYF. CDR3 DNA sequence: TGTGCCAGCAGTTTCCCGGACAGGGGGCGAGGAAACACCATATATTTT. Full variable domain (remainder filled in from reference TRBV28 and TRBJ1-3): DVKVTQSSRYLVKRTGEKVFLECVQDMDHENMFWYRQDPGLGLRLIYFSYDVKMKEKGDIPEGYSVSREKKERFSLILESASTNQTSMYLCASSFPDRGRGNTIYFGEGSWLTVV.

The chain employs TRBV7-4 and TRBJ2-7; TRBD1 agrees at 7 bases. V lost 1 base to trimming and J lost 1 base; unmatched junction nucleotides: 4. Germline CDR1 reads SGHVT; CDR2 reads SQSDAQ. This CDR3 region has 15 residues. CDR3 bases: TGTGCCAGCAGCTTAGTAGGGACAGATTCCTACGAGCAGTACTTC. Amino acids: CASSLVGTDSYEQYF.

The gene calls are TRBV28 and TRBJ2-2; possible D gene TRBD1, 6 bases. Trimming took 2 bases from V and 2 from J, leaving 15 bases between them. Germline CDR1 is MDHEN and CDR2 is SYDVKM. The length of the CDR3 is 17 residues. The DNA of the CDR3 is TGTGCCAGCAGTTTAATTGGACAGCGCCCCAACACCGGGGAGCTGTTTTTT. It translates to CASSLIGQRPNTGELFF.

Here the CDR3 reads CASSQARDTYNEQFF. The CDR3 DNA is TGTGCCAGCAGCCAAGCCCGGGACACGTACAATGAGCAGTTCTTC. The V call is TRBV4-2, the J call TRBJ2-1; maybe TRBD1 (6 bases). Trimming removed 1 base at V and 4 bases at J, with 11 bases between. The CDR3 length is 15 residues. Germline V gene sequence: CDR1 LGHNA, CDR2 YNFKEQ.

This chain uses TRBV11-2 with TRBJ2-7; 13 bases map to TRBD2. Germline V CDR1 and CDR2: SGHAT, FQNNGV. The CDR3 length is 15 residues. V trimming: 5 bases; J trimming: 5 bases; junction bases outside the gene matches: 6. CDR3 region: CASSHRTSGRNEQYF. CDR3 in DNA: TGTGCCAGCAGCCATAGGACTAGCGGGAGAAACGAGCAGTACTTC.

This chain links TRBV5-4 with TRBJ1-1, with no clear D. CDR1 is SGHNT, CDR2 YYREEE, per germline (reference sequence). CDR3 length equals 14 residues. Trimming shortened V by 1 base and J by 5 bases, and 12 bases separated the two germline ends. CDR3 sequence reads: CASSLSSHSTEAFF. The CDR3 region has the DNA TGTGCCAGCAGCTTGTCCAGTCATTCTACTGAAGCTTTCTTT.

The rearrangement uses TRBV5-6 and TRBJ2-6, with TRBD1 matching over 8 bases. Germline-derived CDR1 and CDR2 are SGHDT and YYEEEE. The CDR3 totals 15 residues. J was trimmed by 4 bases and V by 6 bases; bases with no gene match: 6. In DNA form, the CDR3 reads TGTGCCAGCAAGCGCAGGGGGCCCGGGGCCAACGTCCTGACTTTC. This encodes CASKRRGPGANVLTF.

V gene TRBV28 combines with J gene TRBJ2-1; 15 nucleotides match TRBD2. Germline CDR1 reads MDHEN; CDR2 reads SYDVKM. The CDR3 is 19 amino acids. V shed 3 bases, J shed 2 bases, and the junction held 8 bases outside the gene matches. The CDR3: CASSLSGLAGGPAYNEQFF. CDR3 coding DNA: TGTGCCAGCAGTTTGTCAGGACTAGCGGGAGGGCCTGCCTACAATGAGCAGTTCTTC.

The chain has TRBV28 and TRBJ1-4; 9 bases match TRBD1. CDR3 length equals 15 residues. The junction had 5 bases not matched to a gene; V was cut back by 4 bases and J by 5 bases. Germline V gene data show CDR1 as MDHEN and CDR2 as SYDVKM. The CDR3 DNA reads TGTGCCAGCAGTTCAAAGGGACAGGGCAATGAAAAACTGTTTTTT. Translating it yields CASSSKGQGNEKLFF.

The chain's CDR3 is CASRFSWEHEQYF. For the CDR3, the DNA is TGTGCCAGCAGATTCAGTTGGGAGCACGAGCAGTACTTC. This rearrangement joins TRBV28 to TRBJ2-7; D is perhaps TRBD2 (5 bases). The V gene's germline CDR1 is MDHEN and CDR2 SYDVKM. This CDR3 is built from 13 residues. Trimming took off 6 bases at V and 5 bases at J, with 14 bases between the two ends.

The genes are TRBV2 and TRBJ2-7; the D gene is possibly TRBD2 (6 bases). Germline CDR1 reads SNHLY; CDR2 reads FYNNEI. V was clipped by 8 bases and J by 4 bases, with 15 bases between them. CDR3 length: 13 residues. This chain's CDR3 is CASVRAGRYEQYF. The CDR3 nucleotides read TGTGCCAGCGTTCGGGCGGGAAGATACGAGCAGTACTTC. The whole variable domain, remainder taken from reference TRBV2 and TRBJ2-7, is EPEVTQTPSHQVTQMGQEVILRCVPISNHLYFYWYRQILGQKVEFLVSFYNNEISEKSEIFDDQFSVERPDGSNFTLKIRSTKLEDSAMYFCASVRAGRYEQYFGPGTRLTVT.

The V gene is TRBV4-1, the J gene TRBJ1-2; D gene ambiguous. V lost 0 bases to trimming and J lost 5 bases, with 7 bases between them. The CDR3 has 13 amino acids. Looked up from germline, CDR1 is MGHRA and CDR2 is YSYEKL. CDR3 loop: CASSQDRLYGYTF. CDR3 DNA sequence: TGCGCCAGCAGCCAAGATCGTCTGTATGGCTACACCTTC.

The V call is TRBV28, the J call TRBJ1-4, with a weak D call TRBD1 (6 bases). In germline, CDR1 is MDHEN, CDR2 SYDVKM. The germline V and J ends were trimmed by 6 bases and 4 bases, with 15 bases remaining between them. CDR3 length equals 15 residues. CDR3 sequence reads: CASRLPGQINEKLFF. The DNA for the CDR3 is TGTGCCAGCAGGCTACCCGGACAGATTAATGAAAAACTGTTTTTT. Full variable domain (outside the CDR3, taken from reference TRBV28 and TRBJ1-4): DVKVTQSSRYLVKRTGEKVFLECVQDMDHENMFWYRQDPGLGLRLIYFSYDVKMKEKGDIPEGYSVSREKKERFSLILESASTNQTSMYLCASRLPGQINEKLFFGSGTQLSVL.

The chain employs TRBV12-5 and TRBJ2-5, with TRBD1 matching 7 bases. J lost 4 bases, V lost 2 bases, and 7 bases had no gene match. Germline V lookup: CDR1 LGHNT, CDR2 FRNRAP. The CDR3 runs 15 residues. The CDR3 sequence is CASGLIQGVGETQYF. CDR3 sequence (DNA): TGTGCTAGTGGTTTGATTCAGGGGGTAGGAGAGACCCAGTACTTC.

The chain recombines TRBV5-1 with TRBJ2-7; possibly TRBD1 for D (5 bases). CDR1 is SGHRS, CDR2 YFSETQ, per germline. V shed 0 bases and J shed 3 bases, with 10 bases lying between them. This CDR3 is built from 14 residues. The CDR3 is CASSLAAGYYEQYF. The CDR3 coding sequence is TGCGCCAGCAGCTTGGCCGCAGGGTACTACGAGCAGTACTTC. Looking up the rest from reference TRBV5-1 and TRBJ2-7 gives the full variable domain: KAGVTQTPRYLIKTRGQQVTLSCSPISGHRSVSWYQQTPGQGLQFLFEYFSETQRNKGNFPGRFSGRQFSNSRSEMNVSTLELGDSALYLCASSLAAGYYEQYFGPGTRLTVT.

The chain is built from TRBV7-6 and TRBJ1-1, with D possibly being TRBD1 (5 bases). Germline CDR1 SGHVS, CDR2 FNYEAQ. The V end was cut by 5 bases, the J end by 0 bases, with 16 bases between. The CDR3 length is 16 residues. CDR3 protein: CASSLIGVTMNTEAFF. CDR3 DNA sequence: TGTGCCAGCAGCCTAATAGGGGTGACAATGAACACTGAAGCTTTCTTT.

The CDR3 coding sequence is TGTGCCAGCAGGGCCCAGGGGGCGAGTTTGTACTTC. Encoded protein: CASRAQGASLYF. The gene calls are TRBV6-6 and TRBJ2-7; 8 bases line up with TRBD1. CDR1 is MNHNY and CDR2 is SVGAGI in the germline V gene (reference sequence). CDR3 length: 12 residues. Trimming removed 6 bases from V and 12 bases from J; junction bases left unmatched: 10.

V is TRBV10-3 and J is TRBJ2-7; 13 bases agree with TRBD2. The junction had 4 bases not matched to a gene; V was cut back by 3 bases and J by 2 bases. This CDR3 has 16 residues. The germline CDR1 and CDR2 sequences are ENHRY and SYGVKD. The DNA for the CDR3 is TGTGCCATCAGTGACGGGACTAGCGGGAAAGCCTACGAGCAGTACTTC. Protein sequence: CAISDGTSGKAYEQYF.